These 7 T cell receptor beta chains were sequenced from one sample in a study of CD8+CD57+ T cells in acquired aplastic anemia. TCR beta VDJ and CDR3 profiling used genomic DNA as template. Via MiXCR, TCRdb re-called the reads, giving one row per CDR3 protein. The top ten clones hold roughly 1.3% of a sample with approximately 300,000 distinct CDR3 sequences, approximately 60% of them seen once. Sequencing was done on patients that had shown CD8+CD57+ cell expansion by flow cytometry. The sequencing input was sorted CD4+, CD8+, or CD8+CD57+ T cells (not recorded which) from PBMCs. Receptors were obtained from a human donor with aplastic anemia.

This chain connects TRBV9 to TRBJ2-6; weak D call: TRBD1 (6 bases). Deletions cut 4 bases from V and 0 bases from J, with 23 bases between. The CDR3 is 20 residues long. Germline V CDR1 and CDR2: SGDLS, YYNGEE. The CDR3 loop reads CASSPFMVPGHLSGANVLTF. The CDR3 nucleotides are TGTGCCAGCAGCCCCTTTATGGTTCCGGGACATCTCTCTGGGGCCAACGTCCTGACTTTC.

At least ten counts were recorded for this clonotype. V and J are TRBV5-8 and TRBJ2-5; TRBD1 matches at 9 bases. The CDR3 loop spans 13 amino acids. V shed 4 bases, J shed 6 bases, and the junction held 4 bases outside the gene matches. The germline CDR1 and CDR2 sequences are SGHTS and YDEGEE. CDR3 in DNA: TGTGCCAGCAGCGCGGGACAGGGAAAGACCCAGTACTTC. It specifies CASSAGQGKTQYF.

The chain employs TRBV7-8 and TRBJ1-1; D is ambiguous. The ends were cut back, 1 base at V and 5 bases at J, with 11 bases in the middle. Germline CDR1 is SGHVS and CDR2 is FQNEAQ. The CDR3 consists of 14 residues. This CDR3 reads CASSLGQVRTEAFF. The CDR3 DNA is TGTGCCAGCAGCTTAGGGCAAGTAAGGACTGAAGCTTTCTTT.

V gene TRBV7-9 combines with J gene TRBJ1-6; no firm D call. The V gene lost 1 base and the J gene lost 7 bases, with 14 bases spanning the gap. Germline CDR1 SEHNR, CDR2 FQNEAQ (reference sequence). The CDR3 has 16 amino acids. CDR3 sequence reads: CASSLEITNFNSPLHF. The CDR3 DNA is TGTGCCAGCAGCTTAGAGATCACTAACTTCAATTCACCCCTCCACTTT.

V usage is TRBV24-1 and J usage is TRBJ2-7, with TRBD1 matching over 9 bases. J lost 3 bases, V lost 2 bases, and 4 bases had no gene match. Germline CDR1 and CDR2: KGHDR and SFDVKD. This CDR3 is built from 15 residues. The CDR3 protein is CATSDSRQGGYEQYF. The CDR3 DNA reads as TGTGCCACCAGTGATTCCCGACAGGGGGGCTACGAGCAGTACTTC.

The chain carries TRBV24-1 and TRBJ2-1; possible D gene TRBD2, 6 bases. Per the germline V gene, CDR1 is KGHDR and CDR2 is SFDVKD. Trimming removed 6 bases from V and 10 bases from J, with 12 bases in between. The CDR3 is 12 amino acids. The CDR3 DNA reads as TGTGCCACCAGTCCTGGGGCGGGAGAGCAGTTCTTC. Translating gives CATSPGAGEQFF.

The CDR3 sequence is CASRQPNQPQHF. The CDR3 DNA sequence: TGTGCCAGCCGACAGCCTAATCAGCCCCAGCATTTT. The V call is TRBV19, the J call TRBJ1-5; possibly TRBD1 for D (5 bases). Trimming took off 9 bases at V and 4 bases at J, with 10 bases between the two ends. There are 12 residues in the CDR3. Germline loops: CDR1 LNHDA, CDR2 SQIVND (reference sequence). The whole variable domain, remainder taken from reference TRBV19 and TRBJ1-5, is DGGITQSPKYLFRKEGQNVTLSCEQNLNHDAMYWYRQDPGQGLRLIYYSQIVNDFQKGDIAEGYSVSREKKESFPLTVTSAQKNPTAFYLCASRQPNQPQHFGDGTRLSIL.